The T cell receptor (beta chain) under discussion was sequenced for a study of T cell responses to AZD1222 COVID-19 vaccine (dated by TCRdb to the early 2020s). With respect to the entire study: AZD1222 recipients whose second dose came at about 4 weeks and those whose second dose came at about 12 weeks were combined into one group, since spike-specific TCR depth and breadth did not differ between the two schedules. A total of approximately 240 trial participants underwent TCR sequencing, of whom about 200 received two doses of AZD1222 and roughly 25 received two doses of the MenACWY control vaccine. Enrollment into the trials was organized by age into subgroups of 18-55, 56-69 and 70-plus years, and those subgroups contained about 160, 30 and 59 TCR-sequenced participants, respectively.

Reading the label with the study, this specimen's time point is: baseline before first vaccination. Samples from vaccinated people were obtained from the UK trials COV001 and COV002, which included a single-blind randomized controlled phase 2/3 trial of AZD1222 (ChAdOx1 nCoV-19) in healthy adults. For TCRbeta chain sequencing, PBMC samples from trial participants were taken at day 0 and at day 28 after the second dose. Broad study findings and their caveats: The 56-69-year group was small, and its depth increase did not reach significance, likely because of low power. Because no samples from the day 14 peak response were available, repertoires could be characterized only after the peak T cell response. Vaccine-associated CD4 TCRs spanned the whole spike protein, with dominant responses in regions 160-218 and 743-854. Reportedly, close to half of the unique spike-specific TCRs recognized epitopes lying outside the regions that are mutated in the B.1.351 and B.1.1.7 variants. Spike-specific TCR breadth and depth rose significantly after two AZD1222 doses compared with day 0 and with MenACWY recipients. Participants were mostly white British, with more females than males. The authors suggested clonal diversity may have been underestimated. Conclusions about previously exposed vaccinees are limited because only 5 or 6 AZD1222 recipients were SARS-CoV-2 seropositive at baseline.

The CDR3 regions of human TCRbeta chains were analyzed by immunosequencing. The paper's processing steps were these. TCRs in the repertoires were compared against a reference library of SARS-CoV-2-specific TCRs that had been generated with the MIRA antigen-specificity platform. Breadth was defined as the fraction of unique TCRs that were SARS-CoV-2-associated, and depth was defined as the fraction of total T cells that were SARS-CoV-2-associated. Using the MIRA data, each spike-specific TCR was mapped to the spike region that the TCR reacts to and placed in a CD4 or CD8 class. Log10-transformed breadth and depth values were compared by one-way ANOVA with Sidak's multiple comparisons tests. TCRdb's version of the immuneACCESS table is confined to in-frame rearrangements and falls short of the full clone set. An unresolved V gene accounts for under half of the shortfall where checked; the remainder is of unknown origin. That table furnishes V, J and clone size, whereas the DNA furnished D and trimming. For this sample there are approximately 130,000 clones; approximately 94% appear just once. About 3.1% of the sample is taken by the ten largest.

This clone was observed a single time. What this receptor recognizes is not known. No per-base quality is available; no much larger clone lies one base away. Trimming takes 4 bases off V and 4 bases off J; junction bases not matched to a gene: 3. The germline V gene yields MDHEN for CDR1 and SYDVKM for CDR2. From its cysteine to its phenylalanine, the CDR3 spans 14 amino acids. The CDR3 DNA has 42 bases and is translated from base 1. The source was peripheral blood, collected on day 0 of AZD1222 vaccination. This sequence was found in an adult in good health. The sequence is built from TRBV28 and TRBJ1-2, with TRBD1 matching 10 junction bases. In nucleotide form, the sequence is TGTGCCAGCAGTTCCAGGGACAGGGGCTATGGCTACACCTTC. Protein translation: CASSSRDRGYGYTF.